Below, 20 T cell receptor beta chains from the same sample are listed, as sequenced in a study of cytomegalovirus exposure and HLA in healthy donors. PCR used 60 Vbeta primers and 13 Jbeta primers. Produced via immunoSEQ multiplex PCR; TCRdb's table is partial and in-frame only. The sample holds about 270,000 clones, roughly 70% seen once. What was sequenced was PBMCs. All receptors derive from a female donor in good health and CMV-seronegative.

This clone was counted a single time. V and J are TRBV27 and TRBJ2-5; TRBD2 is a possible D gene (5 bases). The DNA matches TRBJ2-7 better at its end, which makes the J call doubtful. Germline assignment: CDR1 MNHEY and CDR2 SMNVEV (reference sequence). The length of the CDR3 is 15 residues. The CDR3 sequence: CASSRRADYSNEQYF. CDR3 nucleotides: TGTGCCAGCAGCCGACGAGCGGATTACAGCAACGAGCAGTACTTC.

CDR3 loop: CASSLAGAIGELFF. The CDR3 DNA is TGTGCCAGCAGTTTGGCAGGGGCTATCGGGGAGCTGTTTTTT. The J gene is TRBJ2-2, the V gene TRBV28; a weak D match, TRBD1 (6 bases). The V end lost 3 bases, the J end lost 7 bases, and 12 bases lay between the germline ends. Germline V CDR1 and CDR2: MDHEN, SYDVKM. The CDR3 loop spans 14 amino acids.

This chain links TRBV11-2 with TRBJ1-1; D unclear. Trimming took 1 base from V and 3 from J, leaving 9 bases between them. Germline values: CDR1 SGHAT, CDR2 FQNNGV. The CDR3 extends over 14 amino acids. Here the CDR3 reads CASSLVSRDTEAFF. The CDR3 DNA reads TGTGCCAGCAGCTTAGTATCGAGGGACACTGAAGCTTTCTTT. The variable domain in full, completed from reference TRBV11-2 and TRBJ1-1, reads EAGVAQSPRYKIIEKRQSVAFWCNPISGHATLYWYQQILGQGPKLLIQFQNNGVVDDSQLPKDRFSAERLKGVDSTLKIQPAKLEDSAVYLCASSLVSRDTEAFFGQGTRLTVV.

The V and J genes are TRBV11-2 and TRBJ2-2; 9 positions match TRBD2. This CDR3 spans 19 amino acids. The germline V gene has CDR1 SGHAT and CDR2 FQNNGV. V was pared by 2 bases and J by 3 bases, with 13 bases of the junction left unmatched. CDR3 bases: TGTGCCAGCAGCTTAAGGGGGGTATCAGGCGGGAGGGACACCGGGGAGCTGTTTTTT. Translated: CASSLRGVSGGRDTGELFF.

This sequence joins TRBV19 and TRBJ2-1, with 8 bases lining up with TRBD2. Trimming took 1 base from V and 9 from J; bases not matched to a gene: 8. CDR1 is LNHDA and CDR2 is SQIVND in the germline V gene (reference sequence). There are 15 residues in the CDR3. CDR3 DNA: TGTGCCAGTAGTATAGGACTAGCGAGCCCCGGTGAGCAGTTCTTC. Protein product: CASSIGLASPGEQFF.

DNA of the CDR3: TGTGCCAGCAGGCCAGGGGCCTCCTACGAGCAGTACTTC. Translated: CASRPGASYEQYF. V is TRBV6-5 and J is TRBJ2-7, with a weak D call TRBD1 (6 bases). V was trimmed by 6 bases and J by 0 bases, leaving 9 bases between them. The CDR3 loop spans 13 amino acids. In germline, CDR1 is MNHEY, CDR2 SVGAGI.

The genes are TRBV11-3 and TRBJ2-7; 8 bases agree with TRBD2. The CDR3 loop spans 16 amino acids. The junction had 10 bases not matched to a gene; V was cut back by 4 bases and J by 2 bases. CDR1 and CDR2 from the germline V gene are SGHNT and YENEEA. The CDR3 sequence: CASSSRTSGTTYEQYF. Written as DNA, the CDR3 is TGTGCCAGCAGCTCCCGAACTAGCGGAACTACCTACGAGCAGTACTTC.

In its sample, this clone was seen once. The J gene is TRBJ2-7, the V gene TRBV11-3; TRBD1 matches 8 bases. Germline CDR1 and CDR2: SGHNT and YENEEA. Trimming removed 5 bases from V and 3 bases from J; junction bases left unmatched: 9. The CDR3 has 15 amino acids. Here the CDR3 reads CASSPSRDRNYEQYF. Written as DNA, the CDR3 is TGTGCCAGCAGCCCCAGCAGGGACAGGAACTACGAGCAGTACTTC.

This clone was observed a handful of times. The V and J genes are TRBV10-3 and TRBJ1-5, with 7 bases fitting TRBD1. Germline lookup yields CDR1 ENHRY and CDR2 SYGVKD. This CDR3 comprises 14 residues. The V and J ends lost 6 bases and 3 bases, in that order; junction bases with no gene match: 5. The CDR3 region has the DNA TGTGCCATCAGGGACAGGTCTGACAATCAGCCCCAGCATTTT. Translating it yields CAIRDRSDNQPQHF.

The chain is built from TRBV7-2 and TRBJ2-2; D is perhaps TRBD1 (5 bases). V was shortened by 4 bases and J by 1 base, with 7 bases between the two germline ends. This CDR3 is built from 14 residues. Germline CDR1 reads SGHTA; CDR2 reads FQGNSA. CDR3 nucleotide sequence: TGTGCCAGCAGCTACGGACAGAACACCGGGGAGCTGTTTTTT. This gives the protein CASSYGQNTGELFF.

The chain carries TRBV5-1 and TRBJ2-3; 10 nucleotides align to TRBD2. CDR1 SGHRS and CDR2 YFSETQ come from the germline V gene. This CDR3 is 17 amino acids long. After removal of 0 bases from V and 0 bases from J, the junction contained 4 bases not matched to a gene. The CDR3 is CASSLVGLASSTDTQYF. DNA of the CDR3: TGCGCCAGCAGCTTGGTGGGACTAGCGTCTAGCACAGATACGCAGTATTTT.

Only a few counts were recorded for this clone. The chain recombines TRBV4-1 with TRBJ1-5; D might be TRBD1 (6 bases). This CDR3 is built from 15 residues. V dropped 7 bases and J dropped 2 bases, with 15 bases sitting between them. CDR1 and CDR2 from the germline V gene are MGHRA and YSYEKL. The CDR3 loop is CASTPTGPGNQPQHF. The CDR3 coding sequence is TGCGCCAGCACACCAACAGGGCCGGGCAATCAGCCCCAGCATTTT.

In this sample, this clone turned up a few times. J is TRBJ1-4 and V is TRBV28, with 7 positions matching TRBD1. Germline CDR1 is MDHEN and CDR2 is SYDVKM. CDR3 length: 15 residues. J was trimmed by 0 bases and V by 5 bases; bases with no gene match: 3. The CDR3 is CASSRQGATNEKLFF. Written as DNA, the CDR3 is TGTGCCAGCAGTCGACAGGGTGCAACTAATGAAAAACTGTTTTTT. The whole variable domain, remainder taken from reference TRBV28 and TRBJ1-4, is DVKVTQSSRYLVKRTGEKVFLECVQDMDHENMFWYRQDPGLGLRLIYFSYDVKMKEKGDIPEGYSVSREKKERFSLILESASTNQTSMYLCASSRQGATNEKLFFGSGTQLSVL.

The gene calls are TRBV6-6 and TRBJ2-7, with TRBD1 matching 7 bases. The ends lost 5 bases at V and 5 bases at J; junction bases unmatched: 6. Per germline, CDR1 MNHNY and CDR2 SVGAGI (reference sequence). CDR3 length: 13 amino acids. The CDR3 is CASSTGDEDEQYF. As DNA, the CDR3 is TGTGCCAGCAGTACAGGGGACGAGGACGAGCAGTACTTC.

A note on this clone: The sample holds other DNA sequences that translate to the same CDR3. This chain uses TRBV7-9 with TRBJ2-7; 9 bases match TRBD2. The germline gives CDR1 SEHNR, CDR2 FQNEAQ (reference sequence). This CDR3 is 14 amino acids long. V lost 5 bases and J lost 0; bases outside the gene matches: 2. Written as DNA, the CDR3 is TGTGCCAGCAGCCGACTAGCGGACTCCTACGAGCAGTACTTC. This codes for CASSRLADSYEQYF.

CDR3 in amino acids: CASTPGGSSYEQYF. The CDR3 DNA reads as TGTGCCAGCACCCCGGGCGGGAGCTCCTACGAGCAGTACTTC. The chain recombines TRBV6-5 with TRBJ2-7, with 7 nucleotides matching TRBD2. Germline V lookup: CDR1 MNHEY, CDR2 SVGAGI. This CDR3 is built from 14 residues. V gave up 7 bases and J gave up 0 bases; unmatched junction bases: 6.

The CDR3 reads CASSFLSTGNTEAFF. In DNA form, the CDR3 reads TGTGCCAGCAGTTTCCTTTCGACAGGGAACACTGAAGCTTTCTTT. The chain recombines TRBV28 with TRBJ1-1; a weak D match, TRBD1 (6 bases). In germline, CDR1 is MDHEN, CDR2 SYDVKM. Trimming removed 3 bases from V and 1 base from J, with 12 bases in between. The CDR3 is 15 residues long.

The chain joins TRBV6-1 to TRBJ2-2; 7 bases are a match to TRBD2. V gave up 6 bases and J gave up 5 bases; unmatched junction bases: 6. CDR1 and CDR2 from the germline V gene are MNHNS and SASEGT. The CDR3 is 14 amino acids. In DNA form, the CDR3 reads TGTGCCAGCAGGACGGCGGGAGTGACCGGGGAGCTGTTTTTT. As protein: CASRTAGVTGELFF.

The V call is TRBV6-5, the J call TRBJ2-2; tentative D call: TRBD2 (6 bases). Germline loops: CDR1 MNHEY, CDR2 SVGAGI. The CDR3 runs to 15 residues. The germline V and J ends were trimmed by 6 bases and 5 bases, with 16 bases remaining between them. DNA of the CDR3: TGTGCCAGCAGGGGGACTCCCCAGAGGACCGGGGAGCTGTTTTTT. Its translation: CASRGTPQRTGELFF.

The chain couples TRBV18 to TRBJ1-2; 7 nucleotides agree with TRBD1. Losses at the gene ends were 3 bases for V and 4 bases for J; bases not matched to a gene: 8. CDR3 length: 15 amino acids. CDR1 is KGHSH, CDR2 LQKENI, per germline. The CDR3, as DNA: TGTGCCAGCTCACCCTCAAACAGGGGAGGCTATGGCTACACCTTC. Protein product: CASSPSNRGGYGYTF.